The 29 T cell receptor beta chains in this list originate from one sample, sequenced in a study of blood T cells in healthy people across ages. The use of a sample-barcoded 5' primer and a J-beta primer mix characterized a second PCR of roughly 6 to 11 cycles. TCRdb re-analysed the 5' RACE reads in MiXCR, keeping a single row per CDR3 protein. The data hold about 800,000 distinct CDR3 sequences, with more than 45% observed a single time. Sequenced sample: blood. These receptors came from a man between 25 and 39 years old in good health.

The rearrangement links TRBV7-2 to TRBJ1-4; D not certain. The CDR3 runs to 14 residues. V was shortened by 3 bases and J by 4 bases, with 9 bases between the two germline ends. In germline, CDR1 is SGHTA, CDR2 FQGNSA. The CDR3 DNA follows: TGTGCCAGCAGCTTGGACGGAAATAATGAAAAACTGTTTTTT. This gives the protein CASSLDGNNEKLFF.

The chain combines TRBV6-2 or TRBV6-3 with TRBJ2-1, with TRBD2 matching over 8 bases. V lost 6 bases and J lost 8; bases outside the gene matches: 6. Germline V lookup: CDR1 MNHEY, CDR2 SVGEGT. The CDR3 is made up of 13 amino acids. CDR3 residues: CASRQTSGHEQFF. CDR3 coding DNA: TGTGCCAGCAGACAAACTAGCGGTCATGAGCAGTTCTTC.

This chain links TRBV28 with TRBJ1-2, with TRBD1 as a possible D gene (5 bases). There are 13 residues in the CDR3. V lost 6 bases, J lost 8 bases, and 16 bases lay in between. Germline values: CDR1 MDHEN, CDR2 SYDVKM. The CDR3 loop reads CASSGTDPPGYTF. CDR3 bases: TGTGCCAGCAGCGGGACGGATCCGCCCGGCTACACCTTC.

This chain connects TRBV29-1 to TRBJ2-5, with 8 bases that match TRBD1. TRBJ2-7 explains the end of the DNA better; the J call may be wrong. From germline, CDR1 is SQVTM and CDR2 ANQGSEA. The CDR3 spans 14 residues. CDR3 in amino acids: CSVRDRRPGNEQYF. In DNA form, the CDR3 reads TGCAGCGTTAGGGACAGGAGGCCGGGGAACGAGCAGTACTTC.

This chain connects TRBV7-2 to TRBJ1-2, with D possibly being TRBD1 (5 bases). CDR3 length: 15 amino acids. Germline CDR1 is SGHTA and CDR2 is FQGNSA. V was trimmed by 4 bases and J by 4 bases, leaving 16 bases between them. CDR3 DNA: TGTGCCAGCAGCTCGGGCGACAGAGCAATCTATGGCTACACCTTC. Translation gives CASSSGDRAIYGYTF.

The chain links TRBV7-2 to TRBJ2-2; D gene ambiguous. Germline loops: CDR1 SGHTA, CDR2 FQGNSA. The germline V and J ends were trimmed by 1 base and 4 bases, with 7 bases remaining between them. The CDR3 runs to 14 residues. DNA for the CDR3: TGTGCCAGCAGCTTAGGGGGTGGCACCGGGGAGCTGTTTTTT. Protein product: CASSLGGGTGELFF. The full variable domain, its missing parts supplied by reference TRBV7-2 and TRBJ2-2, is GAGVSQSPSNKVTEKGKDVELRCDPISGHTALYWYRQSLGQGLEFLIYFQGNSAPDKSGLPSDRFSAERTGGSVSTLTIQRTQQEDSAVYLCASSLGGGTGELFFGEGSRLTVL.

J is TRBJ2-3 and V is TRBV29-1, with 7 bases matching TRBD1. V shed 4 bases, J shed 2 bases, and the junction held 12 bases outside the gene matches. This CDR3 is 16 amino acids long. Per the germline V gene, CDR1 is SQVTM and CDR2 is ANQGSEA. The CDR3 reads CSVGPLTGDHTDTQYF. Written as DNA, the CDR3 is TGCAGCGTTGGGCCGCTCACAGGGGACCACACAGATACGCAGTATTTT.

In DNA, the CDR3 is TGTGCCAGCAGCCGCGGGACGGGTGACCAAGAGACCCAGTACTTC. It codes for CASSRGTGDQETQYF. This sequence joins TRBV7-9 and TRBJ2-5, with a possible D match to TRBD2 (6 bases). V was shortened by 5 bases and J by 0 bases, with 13 bases between the two germline ends. Germline V gene sequence: CDR1 SEHNR, CDR2 FQNEAQ (reference sequence). The CDR3 runs to 15 residues.

This clonotype came up a few times. The chain carries TRBV29-1 and TRBJ2-5; TRBD1 matches at 8 bases. Looked up from germline, CDR1 is SQVTM and CDR2 is ANQGSEA. The V segment lost 6 bases and the J segment 11 bases; nucleotides outside the gene matches: 14. CDR3 size: 13 residues. The CDR3 DNA follows: TGCAGCGTCTGGGGGACAGGCGCGCTTGAGCAGTACTTC. Its translation: CSVWGTGALEQYF.

The gene calls are TRBV7-2 and TRBJ2-1, with D perhaps matching TRBD2 (6 bases). Trimming removed 5 bases at V and 1 base at J, with 12 bases between. The CDR3 is 15 amino acids. CDR1 and CDR2 from the germline V gene are SGHTA and FQGNSA. The DNA of the CDR3 is TGTGCCAGCAGCGTCGACCGGGGGTCCTACAATGAGCAGTTCTTC. This codes for CASSVDRGSYNEQFF. The whole variable domain, remainder taken from reference TRBV7-2 and TRBJ2-1, is GAGVSQSPSNKVTEKGKDVELRCDPISGHTALYWYRQSLGQGLEFLIYFQGNSAPDKSGLPSDRFSAERTGGSVSTLTIQRTQQEDSAVYLCASSVDRGSYNEQFFGPGTRLTVL.

The chain employs TRBV25-1 and TRBJ2-7; D might be TRBD1 or TRBD2, each matching 6 bases. Germline CDR1 reads MGHDK; CDR2 reads SYGVNS. Trimming left V 6 bases short and J 6 bases short, with 15 bases between. This CDR3 has 13 residues. The CDR3 region is CASRFAEGGEQYF. The CDR3 DNA is TGTGCCAGCAGATTCGCAGAGGGGGGCGAGCAGTACTTC.

The chain couples TRBV18 to TRBJ2-7, with TRBD1 matching 7 bases. J lost 3 bases, V lost 3 bases, and 8 bases had no gene match. The CDR3 extends over 15 amino acids. Germline CDR1 KGHSH, CDR2 LQKENI. The CDR3 nucleotides are TGTGCCAGCTCACCTTCGGGACAGAGCCTCTACGAGCAGTACTTC. As protein: CASSPSGQSLYEQYF.

The chain joins TRBV4-2 to TRBJ1-1; D remains unclear. Per the germline V gene, CDR1 is LGHNA and CDR2 is YNFKEQ. The V gene lost 4 bases and the J gene lost 6 bases, with 12 bases spanning the gap. The CDR3 contains 13 residues. The CDR3 here is CASSRDLMAEAFF. The DNA of the CDR3 is TGTGCCAGCAGCCGAGATCTTATGGCTGAAGCTTTCTTT.

The chain combines TRBV3-1 with TRBJ1-1; 7 bases line up with TRBD1. CDR3 length: 15 amino acids. V was pared by 2 bases and J by 0 bases, with 3 bases of the junction left unmatched. Per the germline V gene, CDR1 is LGHDT and CDR2 is YNNKEL (reference sequence). In nucleotides, the CDR3 is TGTGCCAGCAGCCAACTCAGGGGGTTGAACACTGAAGCTTTCTTT. Protein sequence: CASSQLRGLNTEAFF.

The chain uses TRBV3-1 and TRBJ2-7; D is undetermined. The V gene's germline CDR1 is LGHDT and CDR2 YNNKEL (reference sequence). The CDR3 spans 13 residues. The V and J ends lost 0 bases and 9 bases respectively, with 12 bases between them. In DNA form, the CDR3 reads TGTGCCAGCAGCCAAGAGATGTGGGCTGGGCAGTACTTC. This gives the protein CASSQEMWAGQYF.

J is TRBJ2-7 and V is TRBV11-2; 10 nucleotides match TRBD2. The CDR3 has 15 amino acids. The V and J ends lost 5 bases and 7 bases, in that order; junction bases with no gene match: 11. Germline V CDR1 and CDR2: SGHAT, FQNNGV. The CDR3 coding sequence is TGTGCCAGCAGCCCCCTCGTACTAGCGGGATATGAGCAGTACTTC. Translated, it gives CASSPLVLAGYEQYF.

This clonotype was counted a few times. The chain links TRBV12-3 or TRBV12-4 to TRBJ1-4; D not resolved. Trimming took off 3 bases at V and 3 bases at J, with 5 bases between the two ends. The CDR3 spans 13 residues. This CDR3 reads CASSFRPNEKLFF. The CDR3 DNA sequence: TGTGCCAGCAGTTTTCGGCCTAATGAAAAACTGTTTTTT.

The chain couples TRBV20-1 to TRBJ2-7; 8 bases are a match to TRBD2. Unmatched junction bases numbered 4, after V lost 4 bases and J lost 2 bases. CDR3 size: 13 residues. Germline CDR1 and CDR2: DFQATT and SNEGSKA (reference sequence). For the CDR3, the DNA is TGCAGTGCTACAAGGCGGGAGGCCTACGAGCAGTACTTC. Its translation is CSATRREAYEQYF.

In nucleotides, the CDR3 is TGTGCCAGCAGTGCCGAAATCCGGGACGGCCTTTCCTACACCTTC. Translation: CASSAEIRDGLSYTF. The chain joins TRBV6-1 to TRBJ1-2; D perhaps matches TRBD1 (5 bases). The germline V gene has CDR1 MNHNS and CDR2 SASEGT. With 4 bases removed from V and 10 bases from J, the gap between germline ends came to 22 bases. The CDR3 is 15 amino acids.

The V gene is TRBV20-1, the J gene TRBJ1-5, with a weak D call TRBD1 (6 bases). Germline V CDR1 and CDR2: DFQATT, SNEGSKA (reference sequence). V lost 7 bases to trimming and J lost 1 base, with 14 bases between them. The CDR3 sequence is 14 residues long. The CDR3 reads CSVRGLWSNQPQHF. Written as DNA, the CDR3 is TGCAGTGTTCGGGGGCTATGGAGCAATCAGCCCCAGCATTTT.

The rearrangement uses TRBV7-2 and TRBJ2-2; D is ambiguous. The V end lost 2 bases, the J end lost 7 bases, and 2 bases lay between the germline ends. The V gene's germline CDR1 is SGHTA and CDR2 FQGNSA. The length of the CDR3 is 11 residues. The CDR3, as DNA: TGTGCCAGCAGCTTAATCGGGGAGCTGTTTTTT. Residues: CASSLIGELFF.

The chain couples TRBV3-1 to TRBJ2-5; unclear D gene. The DNA matches TRBJ2-7 better at its end, which makes the J call doubtful. In germline, CDR1 is LGHDT, CDR2 YNNKEL (reference sequence). This CDR3 spans 13 amino acids. The CDR3 region has the DNA TGTGCCAGCAGCCAAGGTGGAGTCAACGAGCAGTACTTC. It encodes CASSQGGVNEQYF.

The chain combines TRBV6-2 or TRBV6-3 with TRBJ2-5, with D uncertain. The DNA end is a closer match to TRBJ2-7, so the J assignment may be wrong. The CDR3 has 14 amino acids. From germline, CDR1 is MNHEY and CDR2 SVGEGT. CDR3 in amino acids: CASRAEPYTGEQYF. The CDR3 DNA follows: TGTGCCAGCAGGGCAGAGCCCTACACCGGCGAGCAGTACTTC.

To note about this clonotype: One junction end does not reproduce the germline sequence, and a read error may be involved. This rearrangement joins TRBV6-4 to TRBJ2-3; 11 bases are shared with TRBD2. Germline-derived CDR1 and CDR2 are MRHNA and SNTAGT. This CDR3 spans 15 amino acids. The CDR3 reads CASSEGTSGTDTRYF. The CDR3 coding sequence is TGTGCCAGCAGTGAGGGGACTAGCGGCACAGATACGCGGTATTTT.

The chain carries TRBV20-1 and TRBJ1-2, with D hard to call. V was cut by 3 bases and J by 4 bases, with 15 bases left in between. Germline loops: CDR1 DFQATT, CDR2 SNEGSKA (reference sequence). The CDR3 length is 14 residues. The CDR3 coding sequence is TGCAGTGCTAGCAGACCTCTAGGCTTCTATGGCTACACCTTC. This sequence encodes CSASRPLGFYGYTF.

This chain links TRBV28 with TRBJ2-3, with a weak D call TRBD2 (5 bases). V was pared by 8 bases and J by 5 bases, with 26 bases between. The germline V gene has CDR1 MDHEN and CDR2 SYDVKM. CDR3 size: 17 residues. DNA of the CDR3: TGTGCCAGCGGGTCGTTGTCGGGATCAAGATTAAGAGATACGCAGTATTTT. Its protein is CASGSLSGSRLRDTQYF.

The chain recombines TRBV5-1 with TRBJ2-3; TRBD1 aligns across 10 bases. The CDR3 is made up of 16 amino acids. Unmatched junction bases numbered 8, after V lost 6 bases and J lost 1 base. The germline CDR1 and CDR2 sequences are SGHRS and YFSETQ. CDR3 DNA sequence: TGCGCCAGCACGGACAGGGGGACCCCTGGCACAGATACGCAGTATTTT. This gives the protein CASTDRGTPGTDTQYF.

The genes are TRBV6-5 and TRBJ2-1; D is unresolved. Trimming shortened V by 2 bases and J by 1 base, and 9 bases separated the two germline ends. Germline CDR1 MNHEY, CDR2 SVGAGI. The CDR3 contains 15 residues. The DNA of the CDR3 is TGTGCCAGCAGTTACACCGGGCAATCCTACAATGAGCAGTTCTTC. Amino acid sequence: CASSYTGQSYNEQFF.

The chain employs TRBV29-1 and TRBJ2-5, with D possibly TRBD2 on 5 matching bases. V shed 3 bases and J shed 11 bases, with 22 bases lying between them. This CDR3 spans 14 amino acids. Germline-derived CDR1 and CDR2 are SQVTM and ANQGSEA. CDR3 in amino acids: CSVEGQRQDNEQYF. In nucleotides, the CDR3 is TGCAGCGTTGAGGGCCAGCGGCAAGACAATGAGCAGTACTTC.